This TCR beta chain was retrieved from a study of OX40 agonist ivuxolimab in advanced cancers. Study summary: At roughly 83% male, the cohort had a mean age of 60 years, ranging from about 20 to 80.

Using immunoSEQ multiplex PCR, the repertoire was profiled, and TCRdb retains in-frame clones only, with some absent. The table records around 97,000 clones, 86% of them present only once. V gave up 0 bases and J gave up 0 bases, with 8 bases separating them. The CDR3 contains 15 residues. Per the germline V gene, CDR1 is KGHSH and CDR2 is LQKENI. No patient had autoimmune disease or received systemic immunosuppression. Sampled blood was obtained at baseline, cycle 4 day 1, and cycle 7 day 1. The source of this sequence is an adult with an advanced solid tumor such as melanoma, head and neck, liver or kidney cancer. This chain links TRBV18 with TRBJ1-1, with TRBD1 as a possible D gene (6 bases). Sequences were derived from CD4+ or CD8+ T cells sorted from blood, sampled in a trial of the OX40 agonist ivuxolimab. The CDR3 DNA reads TGTGCCAGCTCACCACCGGGGGGCTTGAACACTGAAGCTTTCTTT. Translated: CASSPPGGLNTEAFF.